Below are 32 T cell receptor beta chains sequenced from a single sample in a study of cytomegalovirus exposure and HLA in healthy donors. The method was immunoSEQ multiplex PCR; TCRdb's version includes in-frame clones alone and lacks a portion of them. This sample has 190,000 or so clones, with approximately 84% found just once. The sequenced material came from PBMCs. The receptors were gathered from a woman between 18 and 29 years old in good health and CMV-seropositive.

The rearrangement joins TRBV19 to TRBJ1-1, with 7 bases matching TRBD1. The CDR3 loop spans 17 amino acids. Germline V lookup: CDR1 LNHDA, CDR2 SQIVND (reference sequence). The trim removed 7 bases at V and 3 bases at J, leaving 17 bases unmatched. The DNA of the CDR3 is TGTGCCAGTATCCCCCGAGGGGGACAGCGACGCTACACTGAAGCTTTCTTT. This sequence encodes CASIPRGGQRRYTEAFF. Supplemented by reference TRBV19 and TRBJ1-1, the full variable domain reads DGGITQSPKYLFRKEGQNVTLSCEQNLNHDAMYWYRQDPGQGLRLIYYSQIVNDFQKGDIAEGYSVSREKKESFPLTVTSAQKNPTAFYLCASIPRGGQRRYTEAFFGQGTRLTVV.

CDR3 region: CATSGQAGAYEQYF. The CDR3 coding sequence is TGTGCCACCAGCGGCCAGGCGGGTGCCTACGAGCAGTACTTC. This chain joins TRBV15 and TRBJ2-7; TRBD2 might be the D (5 bases). Per germline, CDR1 LNHNV and CDR2 YYDKDF (reference sequence). CDR3 length: 14 amino acids. The germline V and J ends were trimmed by 5 bases and 2 bases, with 13 bases remaining between them.

This chain uses TRBV9 with TRBJ2-2, with 8 positions matching TRBD2. Germline V gene sequence: CDR1 SGDLS, CDR2 YYNGEE. Losses at the gene ends were 4 bases for V and 2 bases for J; bases not matched to a gene: 7. The CDR3 runs 16 residues. The CDR3 region has the DNA TGTGCCAGCAGCCCGTCGGCGGGGGGAAACACCGGGGAGCTGTTTTTT. Protein product: CASSPSAGGNTGELFF.

This chain connects TRBV7-6 to TRBJ2-5; the match to TRBD2 covers 8 bases. CDR1 is SGHVS, CDR2 FNYEAQ, per germline. V was clipped by 0 bases and J by 5 bases; unmatched bases: 14. This CDR3 is built from 18 residues. The CDR3 region is CASSLALIAGTPGETQYF. CDR3 coding DNA: TGTGCCAGCAGCTTAGCGCTAATAGCGGGGACCCCAGGGGAGACCCAGTACTTC.

The rearrangement links TRBV29-1 to TRBJ2-1, with TRBD1 matching 8 bases. Germline lookup yields CDR1 SQVTM and CDR2 ANQGSEA. This CDR3 has 15 residues. V lost 5 bases, J lost 2 bases, and 8 bases stayed unmatched. The CDR3 here is CSVQGAVGTYNEQFF. CDR3 nucleotides: TGCAGCGTTCAGGGGGCGGTGGGGACCTACAATGAGCAGTTCTTC.

The J gene is TRBJ2-4, the V gene TRBV18, with a weak D call TRBD1 (5 bases). Germline CDR1 reads KGHSH; CDR2 reads LQKENI. The CDR3 runs to 16 residues. V lost 3 bases and J lost 7, with 19 bases in between. DNA for the CDR3: TGTGCCAGCTCACCCAACCCACGGCAGGGATCTAACATTCAGTACTTC. This codes for CASSPNPRQGSNIQYF.

This chain joins TRBV29-1 and TRBJ1-2, with D possibly being TRBD1 (5 bases). The germline CDR1 and CDR2 sequences are SQVTM and ANQGSEA. Trimming removed 5 bases at V and 8 bases at J, with 18 bases between. This CDR3 has 13 amino acids. The CDR3 DNA reads TGCAGCGTTCTACCAGGGCCCCTCAGGGGCTACACCTTC. This gives the protein CSVLPGPLRGYTF.

V is TRBV5-1 and J is TRBJ2-1, with D hard to call. Germline assignment: CDR1 SGHRS and CDR2 YFSETQ. There are 15 residues in the CDR3. V was trimmed by 7 bases and J by 0 bases, leaving 14 bases between them. The CDR3 DNA sequence: TGCGCCAGCTTCCTCGACTCCCCCTCCTACAATGAGCAGTTCTTC. The encoded protein is CASFLDSPSYNEQFF.

V usage is TRBV11-2 and J usage is TRBJ2-1, with D possibly matching TRBD1 (6 bases). Germline V CDR1 and CDR2: SGHAT, FQNNGV. This CDR3 comprises 14 residues. V shed 1 base and J shed 6 bases, with 10 bases lying between them. CDR3 protein: CASSLVGAGNEQFF. The CDR3 DNA follows: TGTGCCAGCAGCTTAGTGGGGGCTGGCAATGAGCAGTTCTTC.

The chain employs TRBV6-4 and TRBJ2-3; 9 bases align to TRBD2. Per germline, CDR1 MRHNA and CDR2 SNTAGT. The V gene end was trimmed by 6 bases and the J gene end by 1 base; junction bases not matched to a gene: 2. The CDR3 is 14 residues long. The CDR3 DNA is TGTGCCAGCAGCCCTAGCGGGGGCACAGATACGCAGTATTTT. Translated, it gives CASSPSGGTDTQYF.

This chain joins TRBV5-1 and TRBJ2-5; D remains unclear. This CDR3 region has 12 residues. Trimming removed 3 bases from V and 2 bases from J, with 5 bases in between. CDR1 and CDR2 from the germline V gene are SGHRS and YFSETQ. The CDR3 sequence: CASSSKQETQYF. The CDR3 DNA sequence: TGCGCCAGCAGCTCCAAACAAGAGACCCAGTACTTC.

This clone was observed once. V gene TRBV4-1 combines with J gene TRBJ2-7, with D possibly matching TRBD2 (5 bases). The ends were cut back, 6 bases at V and 2 bases at J, with 14 bases in the middle. Germline V gene sequence: CDR1 MGHRA, CDR2 YSYEKL. The CDR3 consists of 14 residues. Written as DNA, the CDR3 is TGCGCCAGCAGGAGTCAAGGACTCCCCTACGAGCAGTACTTC. It yields the protein CASRSQGLPYEQYF.

This chain uses TRBV7-2 with TRBJ1-2, with no clear D. The germline V gene has CDR1 SGHTA and CDR2 FQGNSA. The length of the CDR3 is 16 residues. V was cut by 5 bases and J by 8 bases, with 24 bases left in between. CDR3 in amino acids: CASSLTQSDLGGGYTF. In nucleotides, the CDR3 is TGTGCCAGCAGCCTAACCCAATCGGACCTAGGAGGGGGCTACACCTTC. The variable domain in full, completed from reference TRBV7-2 and TRBJ1-2, reads GAGVSQSPSNKVTEKGKDVELRCDPISGHTALYWYRQSLGQGLEFLIYFQGNSAPDKSGLPSDRFSAERTGGSVSTLTIQRTQQEDSAVYLCASSLTQSDLGGGYTFGSGTRLTVV.

V is TRBV6-1 and J is TRBJ2-1; 10 nucleotides agree with TRBD1. V trimming: 8 bases; J trimming: 4 bases; junction bases outside the gene matches: 5. Germline V gene sequence: CDR1 MNHNS, CDR2 SASEGT. The CDR3 sequence is 14 residues long. CDR3 DNA sequence: TGTGCCAGCCACCGGGACAGGGGATACAATGAGCAGTTCTTC. Its translation is CASHRDRGYNEQFF.

The chain is built from TRBV2 and TRBJ2-5, with 9 nucleotides matching TRBD2. This CDR3 contains 15 residues. V dropped 5 bases and J dropped 3; count of bases not matched to a gene: 7. Germline CDR1 reads SNHLY; CDR2 reads FYNNEI. The CDR3 loop reads CASSPNIAGEETQYF. The CDR3 bases are TGTGCCAGCAGTCCGAATATAGCGGGGGAAGAGACCCAGTACTTC.

The V and J genes are TRBV29-1 and TRBJ2-3, with D tentatively TRBD1 (6 bases). In germline, CDR1 is SQVTM, CDR2 ANQGSEA. Trimming took 4 bases from V and 1 from J, leaving 9 bases between them. The CDR3 length is 13 residues. The CDR3 region is CSVGWGRTDTQYF. CDR3 in DNA: TGCAGCGTTGGATGGGGGCGCACAGATACGCAGTATTTT.

The chain combines TRBV6-1 with TRBJ1-2, with 7 bases identical to TRBD1. Germline CDR1 and CDR2: MNHNS and SASEGT. The CDR3 is made up of 14 amino acids. The junction had 7 bases not matched to a gene; V was cut back by 6 bases and J by 3 bases. The CDR3 DNA is TGTGCCAGCAGCTTGAATGACAGGGACTATGGCTACACCTTC. It specifies CASSLNDRDYGYTF.

The rearrangement joins TRBV2 to TRBJ1-1; 7 bases align to TRBD1. The germline CDR1 and CDR2 sequences are SNHLY and FYNNEI. The CDR3 contains 14 residues. Trimming at V came to 5 bases and at J to 6 bases, leaving 9 bases not matched to a gene. CDR3 sequence (DNA): TGTGCCAGCAGTTACGACAGGGCGCTGGCTGAAGCTTTCTTT. Its translation is CASSYDRALAEAFF.

CDR3 DNA sequence: TGCGCCAGCAGTCTAGAGGGTATTGATGGCTACACCTTC. Translating it yields CASSLEGIDGYTF. The chain joins TRBV5-1 to TRBJ1-2, with unresolved D. The V end was cut by 5 bases, the J end by 6 bases, with 14 bases between. Germline V gene lookup returns CDR1 SGHRS and CDR2 YFSETQ. This CDR3 contains 13 residues.

The chain carries TRBV9 and TRBJ1-5; TRBD1 matches at 7 bases. CDR1 and CDR2 (germline): SGDLS, YYNGEE. The V and J ends lost 4 bases and 7 bases, in that order; junction bases with no gene match: 5. This CDR3 region has 13 residues. This CDR3 is CASSRQGGQPQHF. CDR3 nucleotide sequence: TGTGCCAGCAGCAGACAGGGTGGGCAGCCCCAGCATTTT.

This clone was found once. This chain links TRBV29-1 with TRBJ1-1, with TRBD1 as a possible D gene (6 bases). Germline V lookup: CDR1 SQVTM, CDR2 ANQGSEA. There are 12 residues in the CDR3. Deletions cut 4 bases from V and 6 bases from J, with 12 bases between. The CDR3 nucleotides are TGCAGCGTTGTGGGACACGTCGCTGAAGCTTTCTTT. Protein product: CSVVGHVAEAFF.

This chain joins TRBV6-5 and TRBJ1-5; tentative D call: TRBD1 (5 bases). The CDR3 is 14 amino acids. Germline V CDR1 and CDR2: MNHEY, SVGAGI. Trimming left V 2 bases short and J 4 bases short, with 9 bases between. CDR3 in amino acids: CASSYQTVNQPQHF. CDR3 sequence (DNA): TGTGCCAGCAGTTACCAGACAGTGAATCAGCCCCAGCATTTT.

This chain connects TRBV15 to TRBJ1-1, with 9 bases lining up with TRBD1. CDR1 and CDR2 (germline): LNHNV, YYDKDF (reference sequence). This CDR3 has 14 residues. V shed 6 bases and J 6 bases; nucleotides not matched to a gene: 8. CDR3 protein: CATSMDRGSAEAFF. The CDR3 nucleotides are TGTGCCACCAGTATGGACAGGGGAAGCGCTGAAGCTTTCTTT. Variable domain in full (rest from reference TRBV15 and TRBJ1-1): DAMVIQNPRYQVTQFGKPVTLSCSQTLNHNVMYWYQQKSSQAPKLLFHYYDKDFNNEADTPDNFQSRRPNTSFCFLDIRSPGLGDTAMYLCATSMDRGSAEAFFGQGTRLTVV.

This chain uses TRBV4-3 with TRBJ2-7; 7 bases map to TRBD2. CDR1 is LGHNA, CDR2 YSLEER, per germline. CDR3 length: 17 amino acids. The ends lost 0 bases at V and 0 bases at J; junction bases unmatched: 8. CDR3 residues: CASSQDRASGSSYEQYF. The CDR3 DNA sequence: TGCGCCAGCAGCCAAGACAGGGCTAGCGGTAGCTCCTACGAGCAGTACTTC.

The chain has TRBV11-3 and TRBJ1-1; tentative D call: TRBD1 (6 bases). CDR3 length: 13 residues. The germline CDR1 and CDR2 sequences are SGHNT and YENEEA. Trimming took off 5 bases at V and 5 bases at J, with 12 bases between the two ends. The CDR3 DNA sequence: TGTGCCAGCAGCGGAGGGGGGGGAACTGAAGCTTTCTTT. Translated: CASSGGGGTEAFF.

V and J are TRBV13 and TRBJ2-1; the D is unclear. This CDR3 region has 12 residues. V lost 5 bases and J lost 10, with 12 bases in between. The V gene's germline CDR1 is PRHDT and CDR2 FYEKMQ (reference sequence). The CDR3 here is CASSGSPAEQFF. In DNA, the CDR3 is TGTGCCAGCAGCGGTAGCCCCGCGGAGCAGTTCTTC.

The sample holds one count of this clone. The chain links TRBV4-1 to TRBJ2-4; possible D gene TRBD1, 6 bases. The V and J ends lost 3 bases and 16 bases respectively, with 13 bases between them. Germline V gene sequence: CDR1 MGHRA, CDR2 YSYEKL. The CDR3 is 11 residues long. CDR3 amino acids: CASSQGAPTYF. The CDR3 DNA sequence: TGCGCCAGCAGCCAGGGGGCACCGACATACTTC.

This chain joins TRBV2 and TRBJ1-4; D is undetermined. CDR1 and CDR2 from the germline V gene are SNHLY and FYNNEI. V shed 4 bases and J shed 4 bases, with 7 bases lying between them. The CDR3 consists of 13 residues. The CDR3 sequence: CASSADFNEKLFF. The CDR3 coding sequence is TGTGCCAGCAGTGCAGACTTTAATGAAAAACTGTTTTTT. The variable domain in full, completed from reference TRBV2 and TRBJ1-4, reads EPEVTQTPSHQVTQMGQEVILRCVPISNHLYFYWYRQILGQKVEFLVSFYNNEISEKSEIFDDQFSVERPDGSNFTLKIRSTKLEDSAMYFCASSADFNEKLFFGSGTQLSVL.

The chain carries TRBV29-1 and TRBJ2-7; TRBD2 is a possible D gene (7 bases). There are 13 residues in the CDR3. Germline V lookup: CDR1 SQVTM, CDR2 ANQGSEA. Trimming removed 6 bases from V and 5 bases from J, with 17 bases in between. The CDR3 region has the DNA TGCAGCGTGACCGGGGGGACACCGGACGAGCAGTACTTC. Its translation: CSVTGGTPDEQYF.

The J gene is TRBJ2-7, the V gene TRBV7-2; D is undetermined. Trimming shortened V by 5 bases and J by 1 base, and 12 bases separated the two germline ends. Per the germline V gene, CDR1 is SGHTA and CDR2 is FQGNSA. The CDR3 is 14 amino acids. CDR3 bases: TGTGCCAGCAGCGCGATCTTCGAATCCTACGAGCAGTACTTC. This encodes CASSAIFESYEQYF. The full variable domain, its missing parts supplied by reference TRBV7-2 and TRBJ2-7, is GAGVSQSPSNKVTEKGKDVELRCDPISGHTALYWYRQSLGQGLEFLIYFQGNSAPDKSGLPSDRFSAERTGGSVSTLTIQRTQQEDSAVYLCASSAIFESYEQYFGPGTRLTVT.

As DNA, the CDR3 is TGTGCCAGCAGTGAACCAGGATCGTTGGGAAACACCATATATTTT. Its translation is CASSEPGSLGNTIYF. The V call is TRBV25-1, the J call TRBJ1-3; D not certain. Trimming shortened V by 2 bases and J by 4 bases, and 12 bases separated the two germline ends. The germline gives CDR1 MGHDK, CDR2 SYGVNS. The CDR3 spans 15 residues.

The V gene is TRBV7-8, the J gene TRBJ2-3; D is perhaps TRBD2 (5 bases). Germline lookup yields CDR1 SGHVS and CDR2 FQNEAQ. The CDR3 is 14 amino acids. Deletions cut 5 bases from V and 4 bases from J, with 13 bases between. DNA for the CDR3: TGTGCCAGCAGCCGAGTGGAGGTCCCAGATACGCAGTATTTT. It specifies CASSRVEVPDTQYF.